This T cell receptor beta chain was obtained from a study of T cells after yellow fever vaccination. General study results and limits: A small share of clonotypes appeared in both CD4 and CD8 compartments. Post-booster reappearance was seen for most primary-vaccination clones (about 96% CD4, around 88% CD8).

This clonotype was seen a handful of times. Its specificity is not known. TCRdb analysed the 5' RACE reads with MiXCR anew, one entry per CDR3 protein. Here the sample spans 250,000 to 350,000 distinct CDR3 sequences, 6.8% being singletons. This CDR3 has 14 residues. Trimming pared 2 bases from V and 3 bases from J, leaving 10 bases between. The germline gives CDR1 KGHSH, CDR2 LQKENI. The chain couples TRBV18 to TRBJ1-1, with no clear D. This material consisted of PBMCs, taken about 49 days after the first yellow fever vaccination. This receptor was taken from a man younger than 30 who received the YFV17D yellow fever vaccine. CDR3 residues: CASSPSGSDTEAFF. The CDR3, as DNA: TGTGCCAGCTCACCATCCGGGAGTGACACTGAAGCTTTCTTT.